This T cell receptor beta chain is from a study of T cells in Graves' hyperthyroidism and ophthalmopathy. Patients counted as stable if ophthalmopathy did not develop within 18 months. Germline V gives CDR1 SGHDN, CDR2 FVKESK. After removal of 2 bases from V and 0 bases from J, the junction contained 3 bases not matched to a gene. CDR3 length: 16 residues. RNA transcripts gave rise to amplified TCR beta CDR3 regions. With the HTBI primer set, the TCR CDR3 went through a first round of RT-PCR. TCRdb recomputed calls from the multiplex PCR reads with MiXCR, one row per CDR3 protein. The sample yields 800,000 or so distinct CDR3 sequences, around 39% seen once. This clonotype was picked up a small number of times.

Sequencing was performed on blood. The sequence derives from a man aged 18-30 years with Graves' hyperthyroidism. The chain uses TRBV14 and TRBJ2-2, with 7 bases lining up with TRBD1. In DNA, the CDR3 is TGTGCCAGCAGCCAACCGGGACAGTCGAACACCGGGGAGCTGTTTTTT. It codes for CASSQPGQSNTGELFF.